One and the same sample provided the 8 T cell receptor beta chains below, sequenced in a study of blood T cell repertoires in COVID-19 (dated by TCRdb to the early 2020s). Receptor libraries were prepared by the immunoSEQ multiplex PCR assay. Sourced from immuneACCESS, this table was stored by TCRdb with only in-frame sequences that have V and J called. A share of the clones is absent; for the studies checked, an unresolved V gene accounts for under half, and the remainder has no known explanation. In all, the sample holds around 62,000 clones, and just under 90% of those were seen once. In total, the top ten clones hold around 1.5% of the sample. Sequenced material: peripheral blood. These TCRs come from a man aged 55 to 70 with acute or convalescent COVID-19.

J is TRBJ2-3 and V is TRBV28; the match to TRBD2 covers 9 bases. Germline CDR1 and CDR2: MDHEN and SYDVKM. Trimming removed 4 bases from V and 5 bases from J; junction bases left unmatched: 13. The CDR3 totals 17 residues. DNA of the CDR3: TGTGCCAGCAGTTCCCCTGGGACTAGCTATGTTGGAGATACGCAGTATTTT. It yields the protein CASSSPGTSYVGDTQYF.

V is TRBV2 and J is TRBJ2-3, with TRBD2 identical over 7 bases. Losses at the gene ends were 4 bases for V and 0 bases for J; bases not matched to a gene: 7. Germline V gene lookup returns CDR1 SNHLY and CDR2 FYNNEI. This CDR3 has 16 residues. Here the CDR3 reads CASSAQTSTSTDTQYF. The CDR3 nucleotides are TGTGCCAGCAGTGCCCAGACTAGCACTAGCACAGATACGCAGTATTTT.

The chain has TRBV6-5 and TRBJ2-7; TRBD2 is a possible D gene (6 bases). V was clipped by 5 bases and J by 0 bases, with 14 bases between them. Germline CDR1 reads MNHEY; CDR2 reads SVGAGI. The CDR3 consists of 15 residues. The CDR3 here is CASSRRDGSSYEQYF. The CDR3 nucleotides are TGTGCCAGCAGTAGGAGGGACGGCAGCTCCTACGAGCAGTACTTC.

The chain joins TRBV7-2 to TRBJ2-7, with 8 bases that match TRBD1. The CDR3 loop spans 15 amino acids. Germline-derived CDR1 and CDR2 are SGHTA and FQGNSA. Trimming at V came to 4 bases and at J to 5 bases, leaving 10 bases not matched to a gene. The CDR3 loop is CASSSDRGLLDEQYF. The CDR3, as DNA: TGTGCCAGCAGCTCAGACAGGGGTTTGCTGGACGAGCAGTACTTC.

The V gene is TRBV5-1, the J gene TRBJ2-5; D is possibly TRBD1 (5 bases). Germline CDR1 SGHRS, CDR2 YFSETQ. The CDR3 is made up of 13 amino acids. Trimming stripped 4 bases from V and 5 bases from J, with 12 bases between. CDR3 region: CASSPGLDETQYF. The CDR3 DNA sequence: TGCGCCAGCAGCCCAGGGTTGGATGAGACCCAGTACTTC. The full variable domain, rest sourced from reference TRBV5-1 and TRBJ2-5, is KAGVTQTPRYLIKTRGQQVTLSCSPISGHRSVSWYQQTPGQGLQFLFEYFSETQRNKGNFPGRFSGRQFSNSRSEMNVSTLELGDSALYLCASSPGLDETQYFGPGTRLLVL.

V usage is TRBV28 and J usage is TRBJ1-1; no definite D call. V was cut by 2 bases and J by 11 bases, with 15 bases left in between. Germline lookup yields CDR1 MDHEN and CDR2 SYDVKM. CDR3 length: 13 amino acids. The CDR3 sequence is CASSLGLGGSAFF. CDR3 sequence (DNA): TGTGCCAGCAGTTTAGGTTTAGGCGGCTCGGCTTTCTTT.

V gene TRBV9 combines with J gene TRBJ1-1; unclear D gene. Germline CDR1 reads SGDLS; CDR2 reads YYNGEE. V shed 0 bases and J shed 11 bases, with 11 bases lying between them. The length of the CDR3 is 12 residues. Written as DNA, the CDR3 is TGTGCCAGCAGCGTAGGAGGTGGTGAGGCTTTCTTT. Its translation is CASSVGGGEAFF.

The CDR3 DNA sequence: TGTGCCAGCAGCCGGCGAGGGGCGGGAGGGTTGGAGCAGTACTTC. Translated, it gives CASSRRGAGGLEQYF. The chain links TRBV3-1 (or the pseudogene TRBV3-2) to TRBJ2-7; 9 nucleotides line up with TRBD2. Trimming took 4 bases from V and 7 from J; bases not matched to a gene: 11. Germline V gene lookup returns CDR1 LGHDT and CDR2 YNNKEL (reference sequence). The CDR3 consists of 15 residues.